This T cell receptor (beta chain) is drawn from a study of blood T cell repertoires in COVID-19. On the study more broadly: Samples of COVID-19 (acute and convalescent) were obtained from the United States, Italy and Spain. T cells, B-cell-depleted T cells, or PBMCs provided the cDNA or gDNA that served as material.

Original processing notes: Reference gene primer amplification gave estimated nucleated cell counts. Clones were sequenced by immunoSEQ multiplex PCR, and TCRdb holds only the in-frame ones, with some missing. V and J calls and clone size follow that table, whereas D and trimming were derived from the DNA. The table has 260,000 or so clones, 82% seen once; the top ten hold about 4.4%. The germline V and J ends were trimmed by 1 base and 8 bases, with 6 bases remaining between them. This CDR3 has 11 amino acids. Germline V gives CDR1 DFQATT, CDR2 SNEGSKA (reference sequence). V and J are TRBV20-1 and TRBJ1-5; the D is unclear. The receptor comes from a woman in her seventies with acute or convalescent COVID-19. Sequencing was performed on peripheral blood. In DNA, the CDR3 is TGCAGTGCTAGAGGAGTGAAGCCCCAGCATTTT. Protein sequence: CSARGVKPQHF.